This TCR beta chain was documented in a study of blood T cell repertoires in COVID-19. Study as a whole: Sites across the United States, Italy and Spain contributed samples from acute and convalescent COVID-19. Sample material is recorded as cDNA or gDNA derived from T cells, B-cell-depleted T cells, or PBMCs.

V lost 5 bases, J lost 7 bases, and 11 bases stayed unmatched. The CDR3 sequence is 15 residues long. The V gene's germline CDR1 is SGHKS and CDR2 YYEKEE (reference sequence). The data were produced by immunoSEQ multiplex PCR, yet TCRdb's version contains in-frame clones alone and is incomplete. The table has around 380,000 clones, over 65% seen once; the top ten hold approximately 1%. The sequence was obtained from a human donor with acute or convalescent COVID-19. The donor label of this sample is uncertain. V gene TRBV5-5 combines with J gene TRBJ2-1, with TRBD2 matching over 8 bases. The specimen sequenced was peripheral blood. CDR3 nucleotide sequence: TGTGCCAGCAGGCCCTTAGCGGGGCGGGATAATGAGCAGTTCTTC. Translating it yields CASRPLAGRDNEQFF.